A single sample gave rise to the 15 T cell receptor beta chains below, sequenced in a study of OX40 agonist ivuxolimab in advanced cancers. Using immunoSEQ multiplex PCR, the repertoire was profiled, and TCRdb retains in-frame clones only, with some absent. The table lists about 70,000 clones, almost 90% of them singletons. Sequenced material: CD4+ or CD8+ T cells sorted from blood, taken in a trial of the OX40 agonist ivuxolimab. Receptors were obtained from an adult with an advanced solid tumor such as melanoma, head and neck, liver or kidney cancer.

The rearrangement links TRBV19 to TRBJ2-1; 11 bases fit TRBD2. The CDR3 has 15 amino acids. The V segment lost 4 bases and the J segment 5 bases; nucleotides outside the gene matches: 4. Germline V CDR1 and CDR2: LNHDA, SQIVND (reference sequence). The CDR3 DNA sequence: TGTGCCAGTAGTACCGGGACTAGCGGTAACAATGAGCAGTTCTTC. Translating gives CASSTGTSGNNEQFF.

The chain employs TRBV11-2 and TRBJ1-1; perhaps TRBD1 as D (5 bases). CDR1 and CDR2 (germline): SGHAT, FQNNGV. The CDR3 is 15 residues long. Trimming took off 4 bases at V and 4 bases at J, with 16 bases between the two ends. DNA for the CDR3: TGTGCCAGCAGCTCCCCGCGGTCCGGGACCACTGAAGCTTTCTTT. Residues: CASSSPRSGTTEAFF.

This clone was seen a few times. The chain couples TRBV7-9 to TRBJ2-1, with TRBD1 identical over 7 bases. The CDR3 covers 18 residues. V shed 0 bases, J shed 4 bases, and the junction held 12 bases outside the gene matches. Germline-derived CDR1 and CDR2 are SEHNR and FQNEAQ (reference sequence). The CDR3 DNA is TGTGCCAGCAGCTTAGCCCCGATTCAGGGGGAACCTTACAATGAGCAGTTCTTC. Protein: CASSLAPIQGEPYNEQFF.

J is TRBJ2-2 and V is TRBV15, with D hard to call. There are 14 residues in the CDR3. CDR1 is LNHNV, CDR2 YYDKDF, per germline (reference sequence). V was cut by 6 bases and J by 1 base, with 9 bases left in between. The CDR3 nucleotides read TGTGCCACCAGTAGGTATGGGAACACCGGGGAGCTGTTTTTT. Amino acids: CATSRYGNTGELFF.

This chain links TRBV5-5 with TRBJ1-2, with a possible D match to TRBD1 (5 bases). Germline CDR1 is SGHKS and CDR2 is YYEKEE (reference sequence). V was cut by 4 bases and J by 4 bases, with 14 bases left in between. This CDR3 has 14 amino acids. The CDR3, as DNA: TGTGCCAGCAGCGAGAGACAGAGGCTCTATGGCTACACCTTC. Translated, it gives CASSERQRLYGYTF.

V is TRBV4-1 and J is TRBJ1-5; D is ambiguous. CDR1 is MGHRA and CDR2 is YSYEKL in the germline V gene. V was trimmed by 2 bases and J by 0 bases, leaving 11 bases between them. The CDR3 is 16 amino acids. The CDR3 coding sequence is TGCGCCAGCAGCCAATCGACGGTGTATAGCAATCAGCCCCAGCATTTT. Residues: CASSQSTVYSNQPQHF.

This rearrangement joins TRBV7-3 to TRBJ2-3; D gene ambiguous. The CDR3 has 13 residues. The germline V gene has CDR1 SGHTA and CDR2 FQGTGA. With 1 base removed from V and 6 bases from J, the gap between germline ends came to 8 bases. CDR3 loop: CASSLIGADTQYF. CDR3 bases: TGTGCCAGCAGCTTAATAGGAGCCGATACGCAGTATTTT. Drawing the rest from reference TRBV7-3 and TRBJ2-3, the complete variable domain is GAGVSQTPSNKVTEKGKYVELRCDPISGHTALYWYRQSLGQGPEFLIYFQGTGAADDSGLPNDRFFAVRPEGSVSTLKIQRTERGDSAVYLCASSLIGADTQYFGPGTRLTVL.

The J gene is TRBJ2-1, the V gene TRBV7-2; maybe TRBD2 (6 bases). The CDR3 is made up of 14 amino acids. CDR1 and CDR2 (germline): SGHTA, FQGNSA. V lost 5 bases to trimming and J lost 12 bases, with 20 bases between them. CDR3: CASSLGLPIIGQFF. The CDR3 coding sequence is TGTGCCAGCAGCCTGGGACTCCCTATAATCGGGCAGTTCTTC.

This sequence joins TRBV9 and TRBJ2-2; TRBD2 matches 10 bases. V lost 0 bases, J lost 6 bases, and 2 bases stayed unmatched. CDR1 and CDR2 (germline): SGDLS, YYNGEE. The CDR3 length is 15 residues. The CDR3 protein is CASSVGLAGAGELFF. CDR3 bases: TGTGCCAGCAGCGTAGGGCTAGCGGGAGCCGGGGAGCTGTTTTTT.

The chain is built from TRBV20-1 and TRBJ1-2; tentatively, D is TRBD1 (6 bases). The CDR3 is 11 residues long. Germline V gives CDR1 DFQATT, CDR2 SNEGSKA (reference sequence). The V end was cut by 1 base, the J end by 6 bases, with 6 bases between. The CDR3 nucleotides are TGCAGTGCTAGAGGACAGGATGGCTACACCTTC. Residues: CSARGQDGYTF.

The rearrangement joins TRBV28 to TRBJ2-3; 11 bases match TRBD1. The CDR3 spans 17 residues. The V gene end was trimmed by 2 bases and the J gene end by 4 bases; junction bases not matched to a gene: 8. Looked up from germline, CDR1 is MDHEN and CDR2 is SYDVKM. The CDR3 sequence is CASSLGQGARVADTQYF. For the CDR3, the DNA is TGTGCCAGCAGTTTAGGACAGGGGGCACGTGTGGCAGATACGCAGTATTTT.

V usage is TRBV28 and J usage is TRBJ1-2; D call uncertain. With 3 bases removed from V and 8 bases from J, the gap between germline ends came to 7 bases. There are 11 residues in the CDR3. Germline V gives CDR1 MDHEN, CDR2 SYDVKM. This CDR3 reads CASSFSGGYTF. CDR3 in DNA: TGTGCCAGCAGTTTTTCGGGGGGCTACACCTTC.

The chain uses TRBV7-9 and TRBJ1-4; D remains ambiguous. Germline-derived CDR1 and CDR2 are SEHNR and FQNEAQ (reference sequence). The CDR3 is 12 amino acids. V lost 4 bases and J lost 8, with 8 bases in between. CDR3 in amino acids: CASSSLGEKLFF. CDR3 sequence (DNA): TGTGCCAGCAGCTCCCTGGGGGAAAAACTGTTTTTT.

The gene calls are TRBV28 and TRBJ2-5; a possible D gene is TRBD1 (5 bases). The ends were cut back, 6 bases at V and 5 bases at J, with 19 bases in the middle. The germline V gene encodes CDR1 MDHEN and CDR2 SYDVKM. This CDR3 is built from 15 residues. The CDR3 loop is CASSPTGEALETQYF. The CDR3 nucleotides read TGTGCCAGCAGCCCTACAGGAGAAGCGTTGGAGACCCAGTACTTC.

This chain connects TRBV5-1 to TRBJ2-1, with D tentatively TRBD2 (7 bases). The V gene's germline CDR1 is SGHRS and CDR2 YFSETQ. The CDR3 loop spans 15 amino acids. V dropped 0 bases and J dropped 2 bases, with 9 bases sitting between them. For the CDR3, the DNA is TGCGCCAGCAGCTTGGACGGGGGGCCCTACAATGAGCAGTTCTTC. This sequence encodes CASSLDGGPYNEQFF.